Below are 15 T cell receptor beta chains sequenced from a single sample in a study of tumor-infiltrating lymphocytes in primary liver carcinoma. Production of TCR beta cDNA used approximately 480 ng total RNA together with a constant-region primer. Three nested multiplex PCR rounds of slightly modified ARM-PCR generated TCR beta libraries. Each of the first two PCR rounds ran 9 to 11 cycles with TRBV1-TRBV30 forward and C-beta reverse primers. TCRdb re-called the multiplex PCR reads through MiXCR, storing one row per CDR3 protein. The sample consists of some 320,000 distinct CDR3 sequences, roughly two thirds of them appearing once. The source of the blood RNA was unsorted whole blood, and germline DNA was extracted as well. The sample consisted of peripheral blood. The receptors were sampled from a man in his forties or fifties with primary liver carcinoma and hepatitis B virus infection.

The chain carries TRBV6-1 and TRBJ2-3; possible D gene TRBD2, 5 bases. Germline V gene lookup returns CDR1 MNHNS and CDR2 SASEGT. V was cut by 7 bases and J by 12 bases, with 23 bases left in between. The length of the CDR3 is 14 residues. The CDR3 DNA is TGTGCCAGCAAGCGGACGGCTAGCACAGATAAACAGTATTTT. This codes for CASKRTASTDKQYF.

There are many counts of this clonotype. The J gene is TRBJ2-1, the V gene TRBV4-3, with 14 bases aligning to TRBD2. Germline V gives CDR1 LGHNA, CDR2 YSLEER. This CDR3 is built from 16 residues. With V trimmed by 5 bases and J by 4 bases, 4 bases remained unmatched. This CDR3 reads CASSSRLAGGYNEQFF. DNA of the CDR3: TGCGCCAGCAGCTCTCGACTAGCGGGGGGGTACAATGAGCAGTTCTTC.

As regards this clonotype: This clone may be a read error of a much larger clone one base away. The J gene is TRBJ2-1, the V gene TRBV6-5; D not resolved. The CDR3 contains 11 residues. Deletions cut 10 bases from V and 8 bases from J, with 12 bases between. Germline CDR1 and CDR2: MNHEY and SVGAGI. The CDR3, as DNA: TGTGCCACCGTATTGCCCGATGAGCAGTTCTTC. Residues: CATVLPDEQFF.

Many counts were recorded for this clonotype. The V gene is TRBV4-2, the J gene TRBJ2-1; D is possibly TRBD1 (6 bases). The V gene's germline CDR1 is LGHNA and CDR2 YNFKEQ. The CDR3 loop spans 17 amino acids. The V end was cut by 4 bases, the J end by 5 bases, with 21 bases between. DNA of the CDR3: TGTGCCAGCAGCCTAGGGGTCGGGCAGGGGATCAACAATGAGCAGTTCTTC. Translation: CASSLGVGQGINNEQFF.

This clonotype has at least ten counts. The chain couples TRBV7-9 to TRBJ2-7, with TRBD2 identical over 14 bases. The CDR3 has 16 amino acids. Germline V CDR1 and CDR2: SEHNR, FQNEAQ (reference sequence). J lost 6 bases, V lost 0 bases, and 4 bases had no gene match. CDR3 residues: CASSLAGGLAGGEQYF. The DNA for the CDR3 is TGTGCCAGCAGCTTAGCTGGTGGACTAGCGGGAGGCGAGCAGTACTTC.

In this sample, this clonotype turned up many times. The gene calls are TRBV29-1 and TRBJ2-3; possible D gene TRBD2, 5 bases. The CDR3 spans 12 residues. The V and J ends lost 7 bases and 1 base respectively, with 9 bases between them. Germline V gene data show CDR1 as SQVTM and CDR2 as ANQGSEA. CDR3 sequence: CSAGAGTDTQYF. Written as DNA, the CDR3 is TGCAGCGCCGGAGCGGGCACAGATACGCAGTATTTT.

On this clonotype itself: A read error may explain this, as a much larger clone is one base away. The genes are TRBV6-5 and TRBJ1-6; TRBD1 is a possible D gene (5 bases). Germline-derived CDR1 and CDR2 are MNHEY and SVGAGI. The CDR3 is made up of 15 amino acids. The CDR3 region has the DNA TGTACCAGCAGTCAGGGACTCGGAGGGCAGTCACCCCTCCACTTT. As protein: CTSSQGLGGQSPLHF.

As to this clonotype: A read error may produce the germline difference seen at one junction end. This rearrangement joins TRBV11-3 to TRBJ2-1; D gene uncertain. The CDR3 is 14 residues long. The germline gives CDR1 SGHNT, CDR2 YENEEA. The CDR3 reads CACSLGVSNNEQFF. CDR3 DNA: TGTGCCTGCAGCTTAGGCGTCTCGAACAATGAGCAGTTCTTT.

As concerns this clonotype: Being one base from a much bigger clone, this may be a read error. The V and J genes are TRBV11-2 and TRBJ2-3; D unclear. CDR3 length equals 13 residues. The germline CDR1 and CDR2 sequences are SGHAT and FQNNGV. The CDR3: CASILPGTDTQYF. For the CDR3, the DNA is TGTGCCAGCATCTTACCCGGAACAGATACGCAGTATTTT.

This clonotype was recorded many times. V and J are TRBV12-1 and TRBJ2-3; the table's D call TRBD1 went unverified against the DNA. TRBV12-1 is a pseudogene locus. This CDR3 contains 15 residues. Here the CDR3 reads CASSFVPHRVDTQYF. The CDR3, as DNA: TGTGCCAGCAGCTTTGTCCCCCACCGGGTCGATACGCAGTATTTT.

V gene TRBV1 combines with J gene TRBJ2-7; the listed D gene, TRBD2, was not tested against the DNA. TRBV1 counts as a pseudogene. This CDR3 region has 14 residues. For the CDR3, the DNA is TGCACCAACAGCCAAGAGGGCCACTCCTACGAGCAGTACTTC. Its protein product is CTNSQEGHSYEQYF.

A remark on this clonotype: A junction boundary mismatches the germline segment, possibly from a read error. This rearrangement joins TRBV6-5 to TRBJ2-2, with 7 bases fitting TRBD2. This CDR3 is built from 14 residues. Germline V CDR1 and CDR2: MNHEY, SVGAGI. CDR3 amino acids: CATKWEGNTWELFF. The CDR3 DNA reads as TGTGCCACAAAGTGGGAGGGGAACACCTGGGAGCTGTTTTTT.

This clonotype showed up just once. The DNA for the CDR3 is TGCAGTGCCACCTTAAATCGGGGCAACCCCTACGAGCAGTACTTC. It yields the protein CSATLNRGNPYEQYF. The chain combines TRBV20-1 with TRBJ2-7, with D perhaps assigned TRBD1 or TRBD2 (5 bases each). Trimming stripped 6 bases from V and 2 bases from J, with 20 bases between. Germline-derived CDR1 and CDR2 are DFQATT and SNEGSKA (reference sequence). This CDR3 contains 15 residues.

This clonotype was picked up many times. This chain joins TRBV29-1 and TRBJ2-1; the match to TRBD2 covers 7 bases. The junction had 1 base not matched to a gene; V was cut back by 4 bases and J by 1 base. Looked up from germline, CDR1 is SQVTM and CDR2 is ANQGSEA. The CDR3 is 13 residues long. The chain's CDR3 is CSVGSGSYNEQFF. The CDR3 DNA reads as TGCAGCGTTGGTAGCGGGTCCTACAATGAGCAGTTCTTC.

The rearrangement links TRBV7-9 to TRBJ1-1; 7 bases line up with TRBD1. The CDR3 runs to 14 residues. With V trimmed by 2 bases and J by 5 bases, 5 bases remained unmatched. Germline V gene sequence: CDR1 SEHNR, CDR2 FQNEAQ (reference sequence). CDR3 protein: CASSLQGGRTEAFF. The CDR3 DNA sequence: TGTGCCAGCAGCTTACAGGGGGGAAGGACTGAAGCTTTCTTT.